A single sample gave rise to the 25 T cell receptor beta chains below, sequenced in a study of early T cells in non-severe SARS-CoV-2 infection. TCRdb itself ran the 5' RACE reads through MiXCR, one entry per CDR3 protein. The sample carries 70,000 or so distinct CDR3 sequences, about 13% recorded once. The sequencing sample was made of whole blood. The receptors derive from an adult who was a healthcare worker with PCR-confirmed SARS-CoV-2 infection or an uninfected control (not recorded which).

This clonotype has more than one count but fewer than ten. The V gene is TRBV29-1, the J gene TRBJ1-6; D may be TRBD1 (5 bases). CDR3 length: 14 amino acids. V lost 4 bases to trimming and J lost 7 bases, with 14 bases between them. CDR1 is SQVTM, CDR2 ANQGSEA, per germline. CDR3 coding DNA: TGCAGCGTTGGGGAGCCAGGGAGAAATTCACCCCTCCACTTT. Its translation: CSVGEPGRNSPLHF.

This clonotype was seen more than once but under ten times. The chain has TRBV9 and TRBJ1-1; tentative D call: TRBD1 (6 bases). Trimming removed 0 bases at V and 4 bases at J, with 16 bases between. The CDR3 loop spans 16 amino acids. From germline, CDR1 is SGDLS and CDR2 YYNGEE. CDR3 sequence reads: CASSVEVFAGATEAFF. The CDR3 DNA reads as TGTGCCAGCAGCGTAGAAGTTTTCGCGGGGGCCACTGAAGCTTTCTTT.

The CDR3 region has the DNA TGCGCCAGCTCACCGGGACAGGGGGATGAAAAACTGTTTTTT. Translating gives CASSPGQGDEKLFF. The V and J genes are TRBV5-1 and TRBJ1-4; 11 nucleotides agree with TRBD1. Germline-derived CDR1 and CDR2 are SGHRS and YFSETQ. Trimming cost V 7 bases and J 6 bases; bases outside gene matches: 5. This CDR3 contains 14 residues.

This clonotype showed up many times. The V gene is TRBV3-1, the J gene TRBJ2-3; maybe TRBD1 (6 bases). Germline V lookup: CDR1 LGHDT, CDR2 YNNKEL (reference sequence). Deletions cut 5 bases from V and 3 bases from J, with 15 bases between. The CDR3 totals 15 residues. CDR3 coding DNA: TGTGCCAGCAGCGAAGGGGGAGAGCGGACAGATACGCAGTATTTT. It is translated as CASSEGGERTDTQYF.

This clonotype was observed a few times. The junction shows a germline mismatch at one end, possibly a read error. The V call is TRBV2, the J call TRBJ2-7; TRBD1 aligns across 7 bases. This CDR3 has 15 residues. Germline V gene data show CDR1 as SNHLY and CDR2 as FYNNEI. CDR3 amino acids: CASSEGTARSYEQYF. The DNA of the CDR3 is TGTGCCAGCAGCGAAGGGACAGCGAGGAGCTACGAGCAGTACTTC.

The CDR3 DNA follows: TGCAGTGCTAGAGATCCAGGGATCTATGGCTACACCTTC. Translation: CSARDPGIYGYTF. This sequence joins TRBV20-1 and TRBJ1-2, with D possibly being TRBD1 (5 bases). From germline, CDR1 is DFQATT and CDR2 SNEGSKA (reference sequence). V was cut by 0 bases and J by 4 bases, with 9 bases left in between. The CDR3 has 13 amino acids.

The sample holds many counts of this clonotype. The chain joins TRBV28 to TRBJ1-2, with unresolved D. The V end was cut by 5 bases, the J end by 6 bases, with 13 bases between. The CDR3 length is 13 residues. Germline CDR1 reads MDHEN; CDR2 reads SYDVKM. CDR3 protein: CASSQVGSNGYTF. CDR3 nucleotides: TGTGCCAGCAGTCAAGTAGGGTCCAATGGCTACACCTTC.

The rearrangement joins TRBV29-1 to TRBJ2-2; 11 bases are shared with TRBD2. Germline V CDR1 and CDR2: SQVTM, ANQGSEA. Unmatched junction bases numbered 13, after V lost 8 bases and J lost 5 bases. The CDR3 is made up of 16 amino acids. For the CDR3, the DNA is TGCAGCACCCGGGGGACTAGCGGCGATTGGACCGGGGAGCTGTTTTTT. It translates to CSTRGTSGDWTGELFF.

This clonotype was detected many times. V is TRBV3-1 and J is TRBJ1-2; D gene unclear. CDR1 LGHDT and CDR2 YNNKEL come from the germline V gene (reference sequence). There are 14 residues in the CDR3. V was shortened by 0 bases and J by 6 bases, with 11 bases between the two germline ends. The CDR3 DNA follows: TGTGCCAGCAGCCAAGATCCCACGATGCATGGCTACACCTTC. Encoded protein: CASSQDPTMHGYTF.

The chain is built from TRBV12-3 or TRBV12-4 and TRBJ1-5; D perhaps matches TRBD1 (6 bases). The CDR3 loop spans 14 amino acids. V was pared by 4 bases and J by 7 bases, with 14 bases between. CDR3 region: CASSSRQAVQPQHF. CDR3 nucleotides: TGTGCCAGCAGTTCCCGACAGGCTGTCCAGCCCCAGCATTTT.

V is TRBV18 and J is TRBJ1-2; 7 bases line up with TRBD1. Germline-derived CDR1 and CDR2 are KGHSH and LQKENI. Trimming cost V 3 bases and J 8 bases; bases outside gene matches: 6. The CDR3 has 13 amino acids. CDR3: CASSPDRDGGYTF. The CDR3 region has the DNA TGTGCCAGCTCACCCGACAGGGACGGAGGCTACACCTTC.

As for this clonotype: At one end, the junction sequence differs from germline, possibly due to a read error. The J gene is TRBJ2-3, the V gene TRBV20-1, with 9 nucleotides matching TRBD2. The CDR3 length is 14 residues. Germline V gives CDR1 DFQATT, CDR2 SNEGSKA (reference sequence). CDR3 residues: CRAIAGASTDTQYF. The CDR3 DNA is TGTAGAGCTATAGCGGGGGCCAGCACAGATACGCAGTATTTT.

This clonotype was detected ten times or more. This sequence joins TRBV12-3 or TRBV12-4 and TRBJ2-2, with 9 positions matching TRBD1. V lost 6 bases to trimming and J lost 1 base; unmatched junction nucleotides: 3. The CDR3 covers 15 residues. CDR3 loop: CASSSTGGNTGELFF. CDR3 sequence (DNA): TGTGCCAGCAGCTCGACAGGGGGGAACACCGGGGAGCTGTTTTTT.

V and J are TRBV3-1 and TRBJ2-2; no firm D call. Germline values: CDR1 LGHDT, CDR2 YNNKEL (reference sequence). The CDR3 consists of 12 residues. The V gene lost 4 bases and the J gene lost 3 bases, with 3 bases spanning the gap. In DNA, the CDR3 is TGTGCCAGCAGCCTAGACACCGGGGAGCTGTTTTTT. Its translation: CASSLDTGELFF. Full variable domain (remainder filled in from reference TRBV3-1 and TRBJ2-2): DTAVSQTPKYLVTQMGNDKSIKCEQNLGHDTMYWYKQDSKKFLKIMFSYNNKELIINETVPNRFSPKSPDKAHLNLHINSLELGDSAVYFCASSLDTGELFFGEGSRLTVL.

The chain links TRBV5-1 to TRBJ2-7, with 9 bases aligning to TRBD1. Per the germline V gene, CDR1 is SGHRS and CDR2 is YFSETQ. The CDR3 is 15 amino acids. V trimming: 4 bases; J trimming: 3 bases; junction bases outside the gene matches: 8. CDR3 protein: CASSHSGTGIYEQYF. In DNA form, the CDR3 reads TGCGCCAGCAGCCATTCCGGGACAGGGATCTACGAGCAGTACTTC.

This clonotype has a count of ten or more. This chain links TRBV10-3 with TRBJ1-5; D is unclear. With 0 bases removed from V and 7 bases from J, the gap between germline ends came to 7 bases. The CDR3 consists of 13 residues. CDR1 is ENHRY and CDR2 is SYGVKD in the germline V gene. This CDR3 reads CAISESERQPQHF. As DNA, the CDR3 is TGTGCCATCAGTGAGTCGGAACGGCAGCCCCAGCATTTT.

This clonotype was counted only a few times. The chain combines TRBV5-1 with TRBJ2-3; TRBD1 or TRBD2 may be the D gene (6 bases each). Trimming removed 0 bases from V and 3 bases from J, with 11 bases in between. The CDR3 contains 15 residues. Per germline, CDR1 SGHRS and CDR2 YFSETQ. The CDR3 coding sequence is TGCGCCAGCAGCTTGGAGGGGGGCGCGACAGATACGCAGTATTTT. It encodes CASSLEGGATDTQYF.

This clonotype was detected only a few times. V is TRBV12-5 and J is TRBJ2-3; D tentatively fits TRBD1 or TRBD2 (6 bases each). Germline CDR1 LGHNT, CDR2 FRNRAP. The V end lost 2 bases, the J end lost 7 bases, and 10 bases lay between the germline ends. The CDR3 spans 13 residues. The CDR3 nucleotides are TGTGCTAGTGGTTTGCGGGGGCTGAATACGCAGTATTTT. Its protein is CASGLRGLNTQYF.

This rearrangement joins TRBV20-1 to TRBJ1-2; 11 bases are shared with TRBD1. J lost 5 bases, V lost 6 bases, and 8 bases had no gene match. Germline CDR1 DFQATT, CDR2 SNEGSKA (reference sequence). This CDR3 contains 14 residues. The CDR3 is CSAPDRGQGYGYTF. CDR3 sequence (DNA): TGCAGTGCCCCGGACAGGGGGCAAGGGTATGGCTACACCTTC.

This chain links TRBV11-2 with TRBJ2-3; weak D call: TRBD1 (5 bases). V was shortened by 5 bases and J by 4 bases, with 13 bases between the two germline ends. There are 14 residues in the CDR3. The germline CDR1 and CDR2 sequences are SGHAT and FQNNGV. The CDR3 nucleotides are TGTGCCAGCAGCCCGAGGACACCGGCAGATACGCAGTATTTT. Protein sequence: CASSPRTPADTQYF.

Many counts were recorded for this clonotype. The CDR3 protein is CASRELDQPQHF. CDR3 DNA sequence: TGTGCCAGCAGAGAGCTAGATCAGCCCCAGCATTTT. The genes are TRBV12-3 or TRBV12-4 and TRBJ1-5; D ambiguous. The CDR3 runs 12 residues. V was pared by 6 bases and J by 5 bases, with 8 bases between.

The chain employs TRBV28 and TRBJ1-5, with D unresolved. The CDR3 is 12 amino acids. Trimming cost V 6 bases and J 4 bases, with 7 bases left between them. Germline V gives CDR1 MDHEN, CDR2 SYDVKM. CDR3 sequence (DNA): TGTGCCAGCAGCCTTGGTAATCAGCCCCAGCATTTT. This sequence encodes CASSLGNQPQHF.

This clonotype was seen a few times. The genes are TRBV10-3 and TRBJ1-5, with 8 bases matching TRBD1. V gave up 3 bases and J gave up 5 bases; unmatched junction bases: 6. Germline V gives CDR1 ENHRY, CDR2 SYGVKD. The length of the CDR3 is 15 residues. CDR3: CAISDADRGDQPQHF. The CDR3, as DNA: TGTGCCATCAGTGACGCTGACAGGGGCGATCAGCCCCAGCATTTT.

This chain connects TRBV9 to TRBJ1-4; no definite D call. Germline V lookup: CDR1 SGDLS, CDR2 YYNGEE. V lost 3 bases and J lost 8, with 11 bases in between. This CDR3 region has 13 residues. The CDR3 region is CASSARPGEKLFF. The CDR3 nucleotides are TGTGCCAGCAGCGCACGCCCGGGGGAAAAACTGTTTTTT.

This clonotype was observed a few times. This sequence joins TRBV7-3 and TRBJ2-2; 11 nucleotides match TRBD1. V gave up 4 bases and J gave up 7 bases; unmatched junction bases: 11. The length of the CDR3 is 17 residues. The germline V gene encodes CDR1 SGHTA and CDR2 FQGTGA. The CDR3 sequence is CASSSKLGQGANGELFF. The DNA of the CDR3 is TGTGCCAGCAGCTCCAAGCTCGGACAGGGGGCAAACGGGGAGCTGTTTTTT. The full variable domain, in which reference TRBV7-3 and TRBJ2-2 provide the parts outside the CDR3, is GAGVSQTPSNKVTEKGKYVELRCDPISGHTALYWYRQSLGQGPEFLIYFQGTGAADDSGLPNDRFFAVRPEGSVSTLKIQRTERGDSAVYLCASSSKLGQGANGELFFGEGSRLTVL.